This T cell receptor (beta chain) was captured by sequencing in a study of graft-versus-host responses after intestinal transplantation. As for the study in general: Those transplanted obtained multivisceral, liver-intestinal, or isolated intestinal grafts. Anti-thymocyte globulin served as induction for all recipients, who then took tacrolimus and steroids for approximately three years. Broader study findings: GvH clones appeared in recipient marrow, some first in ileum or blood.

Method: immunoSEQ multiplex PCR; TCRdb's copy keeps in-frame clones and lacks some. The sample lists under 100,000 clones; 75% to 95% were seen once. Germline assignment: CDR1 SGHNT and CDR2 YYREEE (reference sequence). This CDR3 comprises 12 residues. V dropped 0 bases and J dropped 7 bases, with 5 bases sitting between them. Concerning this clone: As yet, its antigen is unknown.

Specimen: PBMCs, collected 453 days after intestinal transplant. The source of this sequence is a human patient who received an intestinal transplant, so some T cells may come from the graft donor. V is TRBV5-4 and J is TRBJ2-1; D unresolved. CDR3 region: CASSLGWNEQFF. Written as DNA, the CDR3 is TGTGCCAGCAGCTTGGGGTGGAATGAGCAGTTCTTC.